The subject of this entry is one TCR beta chain. Antigen specificity is unknown. Profiled with immunoSEQ multiplex PCR; TCRdb holds only in-frame clones, not every one. The sample lists about 77,000 clones; 85% to 95% were seen once. V was pared by 0 bases and J by 0 bases, with 6 bases between. Germline V gene data show CDR1 as KGHSY and CDR2 as FQNENV. The CDR3 runs to 15 residues. This record comes from a study of human versus mouse CDR3 diversity and MHC coevolution. Study outcomes and limitations: On average, humans showed more CDR3 deletions and insertions than mice. Roughly 1.5 million TCR beta clonotypes were estimated for humans, the largest repertoire.

The chain employs TRBV16 and TRBJ1-3, with D unresolved. This TCR was sampled from a person between 30 and 69 years old in good health. Specimen: naive CD4+ T cells from blood. As for subset: CD45RO-negative CD62L-positive naive CD4 T cells. CDR3 residues: CASSQSTTSGNTIYF. Written as DNA, the CDR3 is TGTGCCAGCAGCCAATCCACAACCTCTGGAAACACCATATATTTT.